This T cell receptor (beta chain) came from a study of blood T cell repertoires in COVID-19. This CDR3 is 18 amino acids long. In germline, CDR1 is LGHNA, CDR2 YNFKEQ. V gave up 0 bases and J gave up 5 bases; unmatched junction bases: 11. Profiling relied on immunoSEQ multiplex PCR, and the TCRdb table lists in-frame clones only, not all of them. Of under 250,000 clones in the sample, roughly 88% were seen once. V and J are TRBV4-2 and TRBJ2-3, with 10 bases lining up with TRBD2. The origin of this receptor is an elderly woman with COVID-19, enrolled during active disease. Sequenced sample: peripheral blood. CDR3 DNA sequence: TGTGCCAGCAGCCAAGAAGGGGCTAGCGGGAGCCCCGGAGATACGCAGTATTTT. Its translation is CASSQEGASGSPGDTQYF.